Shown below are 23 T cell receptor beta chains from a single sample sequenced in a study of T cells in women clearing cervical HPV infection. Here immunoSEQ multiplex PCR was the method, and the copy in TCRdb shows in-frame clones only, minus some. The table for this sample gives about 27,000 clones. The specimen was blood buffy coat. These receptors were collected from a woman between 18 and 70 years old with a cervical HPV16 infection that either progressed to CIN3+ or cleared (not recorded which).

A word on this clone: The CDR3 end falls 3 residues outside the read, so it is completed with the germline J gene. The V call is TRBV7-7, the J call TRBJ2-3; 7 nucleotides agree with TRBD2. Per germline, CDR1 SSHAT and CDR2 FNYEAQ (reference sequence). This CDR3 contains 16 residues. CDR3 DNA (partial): TGTGCCAGCAGCTCACTCCGGGGGGACCCTGAAGAGACG. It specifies CASSSLRGDPEET. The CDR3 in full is CASSSLRGDPEETQYF. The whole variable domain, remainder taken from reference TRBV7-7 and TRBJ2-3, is GAGVSQSPRYKVTKRGQDVTLRCDPISSHATLYWYQQALGQGPEFLTYFNYEAQPDKSGLPSDRFSAERPEGSISTLTIQRTEQRDSAMYRCASSSLRGDPEETQYFGPGTRLTVL.

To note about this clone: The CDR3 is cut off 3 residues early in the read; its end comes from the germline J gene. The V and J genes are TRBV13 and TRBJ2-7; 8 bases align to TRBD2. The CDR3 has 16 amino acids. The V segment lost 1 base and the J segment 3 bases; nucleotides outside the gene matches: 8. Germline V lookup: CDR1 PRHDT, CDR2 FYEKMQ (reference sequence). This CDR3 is CASSLERGGRNYEQYF. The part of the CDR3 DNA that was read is TGTGCCAGCAGCTTAGAGCGCGGGGGGCGAAACTACGAG.

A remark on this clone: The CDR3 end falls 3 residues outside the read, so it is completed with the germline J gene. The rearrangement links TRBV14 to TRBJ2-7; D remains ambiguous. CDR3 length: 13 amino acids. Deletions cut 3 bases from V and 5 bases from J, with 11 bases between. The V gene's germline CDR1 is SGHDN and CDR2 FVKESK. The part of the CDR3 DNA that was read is TGTGCCAGCAGCCAGATGGTGGCCAACGAG. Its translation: CASSQMVANE. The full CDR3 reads CASSQMVANEQYF.

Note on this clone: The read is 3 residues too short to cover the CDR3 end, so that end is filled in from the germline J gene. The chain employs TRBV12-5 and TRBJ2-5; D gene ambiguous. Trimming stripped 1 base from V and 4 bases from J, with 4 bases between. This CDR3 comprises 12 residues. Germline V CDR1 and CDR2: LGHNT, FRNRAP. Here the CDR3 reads CASGLEGETQYF. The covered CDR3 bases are TGTGCTAGTGGTTTGGAGGGAGAGACC.

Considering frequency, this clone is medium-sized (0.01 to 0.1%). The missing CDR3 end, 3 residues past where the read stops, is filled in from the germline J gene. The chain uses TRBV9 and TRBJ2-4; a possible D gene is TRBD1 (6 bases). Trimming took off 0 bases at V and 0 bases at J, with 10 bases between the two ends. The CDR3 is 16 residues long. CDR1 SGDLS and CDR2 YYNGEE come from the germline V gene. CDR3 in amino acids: CASSVGQGIAKNIQYF. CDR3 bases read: TGTGCCAGCAGCGTAGGCCAGGGGATAGCCAAAAACATT.

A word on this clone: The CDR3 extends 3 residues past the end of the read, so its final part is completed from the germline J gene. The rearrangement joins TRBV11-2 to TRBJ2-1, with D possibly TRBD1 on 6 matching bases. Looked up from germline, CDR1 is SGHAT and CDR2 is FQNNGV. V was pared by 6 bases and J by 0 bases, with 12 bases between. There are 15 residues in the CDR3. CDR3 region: CASRGGPPSYNEQFF. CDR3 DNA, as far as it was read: TGTGCCAGCAGAGGGGGTCCCCCCTCCTACAATGAG.

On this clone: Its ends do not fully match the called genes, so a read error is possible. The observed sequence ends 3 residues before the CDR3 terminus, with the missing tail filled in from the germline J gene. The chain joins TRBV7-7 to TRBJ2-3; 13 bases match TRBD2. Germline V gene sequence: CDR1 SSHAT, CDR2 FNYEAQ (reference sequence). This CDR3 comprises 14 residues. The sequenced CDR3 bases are TGTGCTAGCAGCCCCGGACTAGCGGGAGAGACG. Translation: CASSPGLAGET. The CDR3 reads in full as CASSPGLAGETQYF. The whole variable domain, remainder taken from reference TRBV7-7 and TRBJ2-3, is GAGVSQSPRYKVTKRGQDVTLRCDPISSHATLYWYQQALGQGPEFLTYFNYEAQPDKSGLPSDRFSAERPEGSISTLTIQRTEQRDSAMYRCASSPGLAGETQYFGPGTRLTVL.

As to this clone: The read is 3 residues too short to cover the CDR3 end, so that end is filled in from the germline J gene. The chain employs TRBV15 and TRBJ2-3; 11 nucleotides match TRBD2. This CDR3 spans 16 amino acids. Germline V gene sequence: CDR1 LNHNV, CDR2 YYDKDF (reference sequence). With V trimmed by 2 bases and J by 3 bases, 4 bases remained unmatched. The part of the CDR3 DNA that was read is TGTGCCACCAGCAGACCCAGACTAGCGGGAACAGATACG. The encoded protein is CATSRPRLAGTDT. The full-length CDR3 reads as CATSRPRLAGTDTQYF. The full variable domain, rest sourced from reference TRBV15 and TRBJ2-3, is DAMVIQNPRYQVTQFGKPVTLSCSQTLNHNVMYWYQQKSSQAPKLLFHYYDKDFNNEADTPDNFQSRRPNTSFCFLDIRSPGLGDTAMYLCATSRPRLAGTDTQYFGPGTRLTVL.

The CDR3 reads CAWSEGQLYGYTF. The CDR3 bases that were read are TGTGCCTGGAGTGAGGGACAGCTCTATGGC. This chain connects TRBV30 to TRBJ1-2, with TRBD1 matching over 7 bases. The sequence runs out 3 residues before the end of the CDR3; the remainder is reconstructed from the germline J gene. After removal of 1 base from V and 4 bases from J, the junction contained 3 bases not matched to a gene. The CDR3 has 13 amino acids. Per germline, CDR1 GTSNPN and CDR2 SVGIG (reference sequence).

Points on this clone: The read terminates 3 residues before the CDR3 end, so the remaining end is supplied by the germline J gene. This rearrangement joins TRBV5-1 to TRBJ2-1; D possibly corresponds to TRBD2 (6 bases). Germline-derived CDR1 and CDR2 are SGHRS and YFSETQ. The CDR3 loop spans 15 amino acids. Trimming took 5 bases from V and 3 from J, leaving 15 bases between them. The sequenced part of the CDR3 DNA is TGCGCCAGCAGGCGGGACTGGGCTGACTACAATGAG. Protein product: CASRRDWADYNE. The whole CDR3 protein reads CASRRDWADYNEQFF.

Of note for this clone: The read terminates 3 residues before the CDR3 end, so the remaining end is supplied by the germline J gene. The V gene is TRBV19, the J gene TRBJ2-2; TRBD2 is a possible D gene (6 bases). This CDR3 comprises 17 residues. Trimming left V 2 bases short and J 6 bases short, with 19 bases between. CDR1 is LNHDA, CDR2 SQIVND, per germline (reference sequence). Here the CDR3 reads CASSINRDWGIPGELFF. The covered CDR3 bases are TGTGCCAGTAGTATAAACCGGGACTGGGGGATTCCCGGGGAG.

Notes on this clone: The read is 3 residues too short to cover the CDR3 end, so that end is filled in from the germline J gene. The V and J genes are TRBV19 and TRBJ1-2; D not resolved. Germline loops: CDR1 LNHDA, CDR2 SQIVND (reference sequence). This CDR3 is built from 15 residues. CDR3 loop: CASSSMSSGYNDYTF. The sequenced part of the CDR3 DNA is TGTGCCAGTAGTAGTATGTCTAGCGGCTACAATGAC.

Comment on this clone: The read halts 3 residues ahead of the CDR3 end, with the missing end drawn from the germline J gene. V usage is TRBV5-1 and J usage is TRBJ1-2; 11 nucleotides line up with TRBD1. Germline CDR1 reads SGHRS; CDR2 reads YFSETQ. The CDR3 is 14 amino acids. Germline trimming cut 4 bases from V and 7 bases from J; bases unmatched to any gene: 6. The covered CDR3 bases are TGCGCCAGCAGCGGGGGACAGGGGGGCCTTGGC. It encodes CASSGGQGGLG. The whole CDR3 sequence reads CASSGGQGGLGYTF.

The CDR3 sequence is CAWSPGQSYGQYF. The CDR3 DNA, read in part, is TGTGCCTGGAGTCCCGGACAGAGCTATGGT. This chain links TRBV30 with TRBJ2-4, with D possibly being TRBD1 (6 bases). The read ends 3 residues early relative to the CDR3; the germline J gene fills the gap. Germline V gives CDR1 GTSNPN, CDR2 SVGIG (reference sequence). The CDR3 is 13 residues long.

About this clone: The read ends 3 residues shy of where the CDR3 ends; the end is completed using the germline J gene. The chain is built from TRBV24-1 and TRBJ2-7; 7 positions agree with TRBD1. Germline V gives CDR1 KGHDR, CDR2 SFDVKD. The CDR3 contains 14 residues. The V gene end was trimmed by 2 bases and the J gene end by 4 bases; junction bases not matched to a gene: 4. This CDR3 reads CATSDSDREYEQYF. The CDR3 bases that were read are TGTGCCACCAGTGATTCTGACAGGGAGTACGAG.

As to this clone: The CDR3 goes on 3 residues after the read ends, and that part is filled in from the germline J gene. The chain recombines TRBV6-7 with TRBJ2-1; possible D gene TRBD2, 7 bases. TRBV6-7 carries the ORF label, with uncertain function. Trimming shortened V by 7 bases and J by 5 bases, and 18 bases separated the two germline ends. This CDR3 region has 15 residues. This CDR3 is CASTYGGLQNNEQFF. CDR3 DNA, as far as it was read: TGTGCCAGCACCTACGGGGGGCTCCAAAACAATGAG.

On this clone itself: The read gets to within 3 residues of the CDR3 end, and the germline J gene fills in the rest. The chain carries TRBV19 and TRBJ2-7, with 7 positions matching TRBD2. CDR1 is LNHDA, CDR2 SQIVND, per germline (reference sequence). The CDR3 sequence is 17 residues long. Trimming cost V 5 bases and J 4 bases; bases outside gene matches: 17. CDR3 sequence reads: CASSGLALHRRGYEQYF. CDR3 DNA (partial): TGTGCCAGTAGTGGGCTTGCCCTTCACCGGCGGGGGTACGAG.

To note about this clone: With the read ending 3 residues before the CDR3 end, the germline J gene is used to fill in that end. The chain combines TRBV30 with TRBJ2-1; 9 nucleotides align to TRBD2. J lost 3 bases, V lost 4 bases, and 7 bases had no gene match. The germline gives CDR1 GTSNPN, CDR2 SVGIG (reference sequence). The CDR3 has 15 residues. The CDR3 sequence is CAWTLDSGSYNEQFF. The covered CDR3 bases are TGTGCCTGGACCCTGGATAGCGGGAGCTACAATGAG.

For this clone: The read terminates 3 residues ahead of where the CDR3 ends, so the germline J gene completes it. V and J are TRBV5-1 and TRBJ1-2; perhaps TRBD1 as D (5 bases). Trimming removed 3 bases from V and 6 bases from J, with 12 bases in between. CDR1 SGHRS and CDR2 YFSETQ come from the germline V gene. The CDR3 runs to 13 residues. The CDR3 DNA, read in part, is TGCGCCAGCAGCTCTATGCAGGGTGATGGC. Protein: CASSSMQGDG. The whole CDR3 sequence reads CASSSMQGDGYTF.

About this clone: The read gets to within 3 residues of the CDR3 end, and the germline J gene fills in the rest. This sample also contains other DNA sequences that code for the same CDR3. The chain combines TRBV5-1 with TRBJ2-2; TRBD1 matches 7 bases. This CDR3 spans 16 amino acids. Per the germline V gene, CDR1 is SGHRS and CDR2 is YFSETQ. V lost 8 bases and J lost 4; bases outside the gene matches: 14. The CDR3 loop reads CASSKETGVSTGELFF. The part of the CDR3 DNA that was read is TGCGCCAGTAGCAAAGAAACAGGGGTTAGCACCGGGGAG.

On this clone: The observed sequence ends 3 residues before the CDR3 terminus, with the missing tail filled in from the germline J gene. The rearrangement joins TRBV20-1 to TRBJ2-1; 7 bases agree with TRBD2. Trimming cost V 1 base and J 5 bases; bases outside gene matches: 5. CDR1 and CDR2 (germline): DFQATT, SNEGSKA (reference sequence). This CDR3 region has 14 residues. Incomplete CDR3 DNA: TGCAGTGCTAGAGGAGCTAGCGGAAACAATGAG. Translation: CSARGASGNNE. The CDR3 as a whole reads CSARGASGNNEQFF.

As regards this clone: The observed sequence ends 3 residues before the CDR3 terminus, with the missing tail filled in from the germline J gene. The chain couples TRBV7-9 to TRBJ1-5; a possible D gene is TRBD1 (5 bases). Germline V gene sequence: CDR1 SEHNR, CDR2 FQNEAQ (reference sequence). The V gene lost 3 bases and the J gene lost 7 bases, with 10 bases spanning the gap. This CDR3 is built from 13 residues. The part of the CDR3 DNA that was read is TGTGCCAGCAGCTTGCTAGGGGCGCAGCCC. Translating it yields CASSLLGAQP. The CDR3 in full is CASSLLGAQPQHF.

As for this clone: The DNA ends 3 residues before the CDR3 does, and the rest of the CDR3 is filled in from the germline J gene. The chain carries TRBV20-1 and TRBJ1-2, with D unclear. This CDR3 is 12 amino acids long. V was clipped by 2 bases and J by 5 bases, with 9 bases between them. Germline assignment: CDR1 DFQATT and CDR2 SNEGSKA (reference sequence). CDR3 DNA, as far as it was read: TGCAGTGCTAGACAGGCCCCATATGGC. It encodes CSARQAPYG. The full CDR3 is CSARQAPYGYTF.